This paragraph covers one TCR beta chain sequence. No cognate antigen has been identified for it. No base-level quality is on record; no much larger clone is a single base apart. The donors were healthy, HIV-negative adults with no recently reported acute infections or vaccinations. Only Caucasian adults living in Nashville, Tennessee, USA were represented among the donors. Magnetic negative selection was used to enrich CD4+ T cells, after which naive cells were positively selected on CD45RA and the negative fraction became the memory subset. Blood was obtained by leukapheresis, after which PBMCs were separated by Ficoll-Histopaque density gradient centrifugation and cryopreserved in liquid nitrogen vapor phase. Purity and quantity of every magnetically sorted T cell population were checked by analytical flow cytometry. From each sorted fraction, genomic DNA was isolated and quantified by UV absorbance on a Nanodrop 2000c.

Using the deep immunoSEQ assay, TCR CDR3 regions were amplified from genomic DNA by multiplex PCR. For each cell subset, the extracted genomic DNA was distributed evenly across all wells of several immunoSEQ 96-well plates, and each plate served as one replicate. For sorted subsets, roughly 200 ng of genomic DNA, equivalent to 25,000 to 35,000 T cell genomes, went into each replicate PCR. Purified libraries were quantified with a Qubit 3.0 fluorometer, sized on a Bioanalyzer 2100, and re-quantified with the KAPA Library Quantification kit. Every immunoSEQ 96-well plate was sequenced on a dedicated single-read 150-cycle Illumina NextSeq 550 flow cell. As for how the authors treated the data: Because only junctional sequences without quality scores were contained in the immunoSEQ output, filtering matching that applied to full-length reads could not be performed. Sequences were annotated with PyIR, a Python wrapper for IgBLAST v1.9, and V/J genes and CDR3 were assigned using IMGT germline references. Reads were filtered out if the reads had weak V/J assignments (E-value above 1e-6), no CDR3, stop codons, out-of-frame junctions, or ambiguous translated residues. V3J clonotypes were defined as sequences sharing the same inferred V gene, J gene, and CDR3 amino acid sequence. Percentage overlap between repertoires was calculated by dividing the number of shared unique clonotypes by the size of the smaller repertoire. RTK rarefaction, the Chao1 estimator, and Recon v2.1 estimates of unobserved clonotypes were used to assess repertoire richness. For all TCRbeta clonotypes obtained by the gDNA method from a few donors, generation probabilities were computed with OLGA. The table comes from immuneACCESS by way of TCRdb, which keeps in-frame sequences with V and J called. Part of the clones is missing from these tables; in studies checked, under half for an unresolved V gene and the rest for unknown reasons. V and J calls and clone size are as listed in that table; D and trimming were resolved from the DNA. Present in this sample are about 1.5 million clones, 95% to 99% of which were seen just once. Around 0.47% of the sample is in the top ten clones.

From the germline V gene, CDR1 is LGHNA and CDR2 is YSLEER. Between the V and J ends, shortened by 0 bases and 1 base respectively, the junction contains 12 bases. From cysteine to phenylalanine, the CDR3 is 16 amino acids long. The read is trimmed to its CDR3 DNA, 48 bases read in frame from base 1. This sample is drawn from a study of shared clonotypes between healthy human individuals (dated by TCRdb to about 2020). About the investigation overall: The cohort included three men and a couple of women between 18 and 49 years of age. For each donor, CD4 naive and CD4 memory were each given three plates, CD8 naive was given two plates, and CD8 memory was given one plate. Blood TCR repertoires of roughly five healthy adults were deeply sequenced to estimate repertoire size and the extent of clonotype sharing between individuals. To increase sequencing depth and limit assay-specific biases, TCR repertoire library preparation and sequencing were carried out by different laboratories using diverse techniques. Between about 0.8 and 8.9 billion PBMCs per donor were obtained by leukapheresis.

Study-wide findings and limitations: Rarefaction of sorted-subset datasets indicated incomplete sequencing despite the large sequencing depth. Naive subsets generally had larger estimated clonotype richness than memory subsets did. Pairwise subsampling indicated that sequencing depth was expected to affect the degree of clonotype sharing among donors. Clonotypes shared by all four sorted-subset donors showed higher generation probabilities than non-shared clonotypes. Because the study included only a small number of donors, the genetic and exposure-history diversity represented was limited. Sampling was restricted to blood, and TCR repertoires in tissue are likely to differ from TCR repertoires in blood. About 5% of naive CD4, 3.5% of naive CD8, approximately 2% of memory CD4, and 0.4% of memory CD8 clonotypes were shared across several donors.

The chain is encoded by TRBV4-3 joined to TRBJ2-5; the D gene is perhaps TRBD1 or TRBD2, each of them matching over 5 bases. The receptor comes from a man between 25 and 39 years old in good health. Sequences were obtained from naive CD4+ T cells sorted from blood. This specimen's cell subset or site label, interpreted: CD45RA+ positively selected. CDR3 loop: CASSQDLPGTQETQYF. The base sequence is TGCGCCAGCAGCCAAGATTTACCAGGGACCCAAGAGACCCAGTACTTC.